Here is one T cell receptor (beta chain) with its context. The antigen is undetermined. The sample comes from a study of T cells after yellow fever vaccination. Study summary: Researchers used SMART-Seq v4 Ultra Low Input to prepare fractions that had low cell numbers.

The study's findings and limits: Few clonotypes appeared in both CD4 and CD8 compartments.

Generation of TCR cDNA used 5'RACE template switching (which added a universal primer site and UMIs). TCRdb re-called the 5' RACE reads through MiXCR, storing one row per CDR3 protein. The sample records some 350,000 distinct CDR3 sequences, almost 4% being singletons. The CDR3 spans 18 residues. The receptor comes from a man between 18 and 29 years old who received the YFV17D yellow fever vaccine. This sample comprised PBMCs, obtained 5 days after the yellow fever booster vaccination. The chain is built from TRBV21-1 and TRBJ1-5; TRBD1, as called in the table, went unchecked against the DNA. TRBV21-1 is designated a pseudogene. CDR3 DNA sequence: TGTGCCAGCAGCGGGATTTGGCGGACAGTTTATAGCAATCAGCCCCAGCATTTT. Protein: CASSGIWRTVYSNQPQHF.